This paragraph reports one TCR beta chain. The sample is drawn from a study of blood T cells in healthy people across ages. Study context: Capture by template switching was about one barcoded beta molecule per two T cells.

V shed 4 bases and J shed 8 bases, with 11 bases lying between them. The CDR3 totals 12 residues. CDR1 is KGHSH and CDR2 is LQKENI in the germline V gene. Combining a sample-barcoded 5' primer with a J-beta primer mix, a second PCR ran for roughly 7 to 11 cycles. TCRdb recomputed calls from the 5' RACE reads with MiXCR, one row per CDR3 protein. The sample includes more than 650,000 distinct CDR3 sequences, more than 25% of them seen just once. These same records also appear under a second study, on T cells of mothers and their children.

This rearrangement joins TRBV18 to TRBJ1-1, with D perhaps matching TRBD1 (6 bases). The material sequenced was blood. The sequence derives from a boy aged 10-17 years in good health. CDR3 DNA: TGTGCCAGCTCACGACAGGTTTCCGAAGCTTTCTTT. Its protein is CASSRQVSEAFF.